This TCR beta chain was identified during a study of shared clonotypes between healthy human individuals. The V gene end was trimmed by 0 bases and the J gene end by 4 bases; junction bases not matched to a gene: 5. Germline assignment: CDR1 SGHTA and CDR2 FQGNSA. This CDR3 spans 17 amino acids. The table came from immunoSEQ multiplex PCR; TCRdb's copy has only in-frame clones and leaves some out. The table lists roughly 120,000 clones, 65% to 75% of them singletons. This TCR was sampled from a woman in her 30s in good health. The V gene is TRBV7-2, the J gene TRBJ2-3, with TRBD2 identical over 12 bases. The sequenced material came from memory CD8+ T cells sorted from blood. Regarding subset: CD45RO+ cells pooled with CCR7-negative TemRA cells. The chain's CDR3 is CASSLATSGRRADTQYF. Written as DNA, the CDR3 is TGTGCCAGCAGCTTAGCTACTAGCGGGAGGCGAGCAGATACGCAGTATTTT. The full variable domain, completed using reference TRBV7-2 and TRBJ2-3, is GAGVSQSPSNKVTEKGKDVELRCDPISGHTALYWYRQSLGQGLEFLIYFQGNSAPDKSGLPSDRFSAERTGGSVSTLTIQRTQQEDSAVYLCASSLATSGRRADTQYFGPGTRLTVL.